These 15 T cell receptor beta chains share one sample of origin, sequenced in a study of blood T cell repertoires in COVID-19. Profiling relied on immunoSEQ multiplex PCR, and the TCRdb table lists in-frame clones only, not all of them. The repertoire holds roughly 110,000 clones, with about 80% as singletons. The sequenced material came from peripheral blood. The receptors were gathered from a woman between 40 and 55 years old with acute or convalescent COVID-19.

This clone was counted many times. The V call is TRBV18, the J call TRBJ2-6; D remains ambiguous. Trimming shortened V by 0 bases and J by 0 bases, and 6 bases separated the two germline ends. The germline CDR1 and CDR2 sequences are KGHSH and LQKENI. The length of the CDR3 is 16 residues. The CDR3 protein is CASSPPFLSGANVLTF. The CDR3 bases are TGTGCCAGCTCACCACCTTTTCTCTCTGGGGCCAACGTCCTGACTTTC.

This clone showed up just a few times. This rearrangement joins TRBV2 to TRBJ1-2; 7 nucleotides line up with TRBD1. The CDR3 runs 14 residues. J lost 5 bases, V lost 6 bases, and 9 bases had no gene match. Germline V CDR1 and CDR2: SNHLY, FYNNEI. The CDR3 region has the DNA TGTGCCAGCAGCGGGGACAGAGAGGGTTATGGCTACACCTTC. Translating gives CASSGDREGYGYTF.

V and J are TRBV2 and TRBJ1-4; tentative D call: TRBD1 (6 bases). CDR1 is SNHLY and CDR2 is FYNNEI in the germline V gene. Between the trimmed V and J ends, which lost 3 bases and 7 bases, there was a span of 12 bases. The CDR3 runs 14 residues. This CDR3 is CASSDPGGREKLFF. CDR3 DNA: TGTGCCAGCAGTGATCCCGGGGGGCGTGAAAAACTGTTTTTT.

The V call is TRBV4-1, the J call TRBJ2-7, with 11 bases that match TRBD1. V was pared by 4 bases and J by 7 bases, with 9 bases of the junction left unmatched. The CDR3 runs to 15 residues. Germline CDR1 is MGHRA and CDR2 is YSYEKL. CDR3 nucleotides: TGCGCCAGCAGCCGATCCGGGGACAGGGGGAGGGAGCAGTACTTC. It specifies CASSRSGDRGREQYF.

A few counts support this clone. The chain is built from TRBV4-1 and TRBJ2-2, with 8 bases that match TRBD1. Trimming took 1 base from V and 7 from J; bases not matched to a gene: 5. Germline CDR1 reads MGHRA; CDR2 reads YSYEKL. The CDR3 is 15 residues long. For the CDR3, the DNA is TGCGCCAGCAGCCAAGGAGACAGGGGAGGCGGGGAGCTGTTTTTT. It is translated as CASSQGDRGGGELFF.

This clone was picked up a small number of times. The chain couples TRBV7-3 to TRBJ2-1; 7 bases fit TRBD2. Germline CDR1 is SGHTA and CDR2 is FQGTGA. The CDR3 loop spans 14 amino acids. Losses at the gene ends were 3 bases for V and 6 bases for J; bases not matched to a gene: 5. The CDR3 spells CASSFGGGGNEQFF. CDR3 nucleotides: TGTGCCAGCAGCTTCGGTGGCGGGGGCAATGAGCAGTTCTTC.

The chain uses TRBV27 and TRBJ1-5; D might be TRBD1 (6 bases). The CDR3 extends over 19 amino acids. Looked up from germline, CDR1 is MNHEY and CDR2 is SMNVEV (reference sequence). V shed 3 bases and J shed 5 bases, with 26 bases lying between them. This CDR3 reads CASSFPPTGLASSDQPQHF. Written as DNA, the CDR3 is TGTGCCAGCAGTTTCCCCCCGACAGGCCTGGCTTCCAGTGATCAGCCCCAGCATTTT.

The chain employs TRBV18 and TRBJ2-6, with a possible D match to TRBD1 (6 bases). The CDR3 is 17 residues long. CDR1 KGHSH and CDR2 LQKENI come from the germline V gene. V lost 6 bases and J 4 bases, leaving 19 bases between the germline ends. CDR3 amino acids: CASSPSLVGAGANVLTF. In DNA form, the CDR3 reads TGTGCCAGCTCCCCCTCTTTAGTGGGGGCAGGGGCCAACGTCCTGACTTTC.

The CDR3 DNA follows: TGTGCCAGCAGCCCAGAGGACTCGTATGGCTACACCTTC. It translates to CASSPEDSYGYTF. The V and J genes are TRBV5-4 and TRBJ1-2; D uncertain. Germline V gene sequence: CDR1 SGHNT, CDR2 YYREEE (reference sequence). Trimming pared 4 bases from V and 5 bases from J, leaving 12 bases between. The CDR3 extends over 13 amino acids.

This sequence joins TRBV7-2 and TRBJ2-7; D might be TRBD2 (6 bases). The ends were cut back, 2 bases at V and 1 base at J, with 18 bases in the middle. The CDR3 is 17 amino acids. Per germline, CDR1 SGHTA and CDR2 FQGNSA. The CDR3: CASSLRVGSGESYEQYF. Written as DNA, the CDR3 is TGTGCCAGCAGCTTAAGGGTAGGTAGCGGCGAATCCTACGAGCAGTACTTC.

The gene calls are TRBV5-1 and TRBJ1-6, with D unclear. The CDR3 is made up of 16 amino acids. Trimming removed 3 bases from V and 0 bases from J, with 10 bases in between. Germline CDR1 and CDR2: SGHRS and YFSETQ. For the CDR3, the DNA is TGCGCCAGCAGCTATCTTTTGAGCTCCTATAATTCACCCCTCCACTTT. Encoded protein: CASSYLLSSYNSPLHF.

This clone has only one observation. The V call is TRBV7-9, the J call TRBJ2-3; D is possibly TRBD1 (5 bases). V was clipped by 6 bases and J by 4 bases, with 14 bases between them. The V gene's germline CDR1 is SEHNR and CDR2 FQNEAQ (reference sequence). CDR3 length: 14 amino acids. As DNA, the CDR3 is TGTGCCAGCAGTCTTCAGGGTAGCTCAGATACGCAGTATTTT. Its protein product is CASSLQGSSDTQYF.

The J gene is TRBJ1-5, the V gene TRBV9; 8 positions agree with TRBD1. Germline V gene data show CDR1 as SGDLS and CDR2 as YYNGEE. The CDR3 consists of 14 residues. V trimming: 4 bases; J trimming: 5 bases; junction bases outside the gene matches: 5. The CDR3 region is CASSPGGDDQPQHF. The DNA for the CDR3 is TGTGCCAGCAGCCCAGGGGGCGACGATCAGCCCCAGCATTTT.

This clone has ten or more counts. The V and J genes are TRBV7-2 and TRBJ1-2; TRBD1 agrees at 8 bases. The CDR3 totals 12 residues. Germline CDR1 reads SGHTA; CDR2 reads FQGNSA. Trimming at V came to 5 bases and at J to 7 bases, leaving 3 bases not matched to a gene. Here the CDR3 DNA reads TGTGCCAGCAGCCCGACAGGGGTTGGCTACACCTTC. The encoded protein is CASSPTGVGYTF.

Of note for this clone: The germline gene is not matched at one end of the junction; a read error may be the cause. CDR3 nucleotides: TGCAGCGTCGAAGGGGCTTTACAGGGGTATGGGGCCAACGTCCTGACTTTC. Protein sequence: CSVEGALQGYGANVLTF. This sequence joins TRBV29-1 and TRBJ2-6; TRBD1 matches 7 bases. CDR1 is SQVTM and CDR2 is ANQGSEA in the germline V gene. CDR3 length: 17 amino acids.